The clone carrying this T cell receptor (beta chain) appeared a single time. This specimen belongs to a study of blood T cell repertoires in COVID-19. Study context: PBMCs, B-cell-depleted T cells, or T cells were the source of the cDNA or gDNA that made up the material.

TCRdb keeps only in-frame clones here, not all; method: immunoSEQ multiplex PCR. Among approximately 68,000 clones listed, approximately 87% were seen once. This CDR3 is built from 13 residues. Germline V gene lookup returns CDR1 MRHNA and CDR2 SNTAGT. V gave up 6 bases and J gave up 4 bases, with 10 bases separating them. The sequenced sample consisted of peripheral blood. The chain joins TRBV6-4 to TRBJ2-1, with D maybe TRBD2 (5 bases). The TCR originated in a man aged 50 to 59 with active COVID-19. The CDR3 reads CASSEDSYNEQFF. CDR3 nucleotide sequence: TGTGCCAGCAGCGAGGACTCTTACAATGAGCAGTTCTTC.